What follows is one T cell receptor (beta chain) and its context. This receptor's antigen is unknown. No quality values exist for individual bases; no much larger clone is one base distant. TCR CDR3 regions were amplified from genomic DNA by multiplex PCR using the deep immunoSEQ assay. Extracted genomic DNA from each cell subset was spread evenly across all wells of several immunoSEQ 96-well plates, with each plate serving as a replicate. For unsorted PBMC, each replicate PCR was loaded with approximately 0.3 ug genomic DNA, equivalent to tens of thousands of T cell genomes. Ten immunoSEQ deep assay plates were used to sequence the unsorted PBMC genomic DNA. Purified libraries were quantified with a Qubit 3.0 fluorometer, sized on a Bioanalyzer 2100, and re-quantified with the KAPA Library Quantification kit. Every immunoSEQ 96-well plate was sequenced on a dedicated single-read 150-cycle Illumina NextSeq 550 flow cell. The authors processed their data as follows. Because the immunoSEQ output included only junctional sequences and no quality scores, the filtering could not be the same as the filtering used for full-length reads. Sequences were annotated with PyIR, a Python wrapper for IgBLAST v1.9, using IMGT germline references to assign V/J genes and CDR3. Any read was removed if the V/J assignment was weak (E-value above 1e-6), the CDR3 was missing, or the read contained stop codons, out-of-frame junctions, or ambiguous translated residues. V3J clonotypes were defined by identical inferred V gene, J gene, and CDR3 amino acid sequence. The percentage overlap between two repertoires was calculated by dividing the number of shared unique clonotypes by the size of the smaller repertoire. Repertoire richness was assessed with RTK rarefaction, the Chao1 estimator, and Recon v2.1 estimates of unobserved clonotypes. TCRdb obtained this table from immuneACCESS and retained in-frame rearrangements with V and J assigned. These tables miss some clones; where compared with another copy, unresolved V genes account for less than half of the shortfall, and the remainder is unexplained. For V, J and clone size, that table is used; D and trimming come from the DNA. The table for this sample lists roughly 510,000 clones; roughly 85% of them were counted only once. The ten biggest clones cover 9.5% to 15% of the sample.

Taken from cysteine to phenylalanine, the CDR3 has 14 residues. This entry keeps only the CDR3 DNA: 42 bases, framed from base 1. Trimming accounts for 4 bases at V and 3 bases at J, while the number of junction bases matched to no gene is 7. Taken from the germline V gene (reference sequence), the CDR1 and CDR2 loops are SGHNT and YYREEE. This entry comes from a study of shared clonotypes between healthy human individuals (dated by TCRdb to about 2020). Notes on the research overall: The cohort comprised a couple of women and three men aged 18 to 49 years. To estimate repertoire size and how much clonotype sharing occurs between individuals, the study deeply sequenced the blood TCR repertoires of several healthy adults. Libraries were prepared and TCR repertoires were sequenced by different laboratories using diverse techniques, in order to increase sequencing depth and limit assay-specific biases. Per donor, leukapheresis produced somewhere between about 0.85 and 9.5 billion PBMCs.

Study-wide conclusions, independent of this receptor: Pairwise subsampling indicated that sequencing depth was expected to affect the degree of clonotype sharing among donors. The small number of donors limited the genetic and exposure-history diversity represented. Only blood was sampled, and tissue TCR repertoires likely differ from those in blood.

The donors were healthy, HIV-negative adults who had no recently reported acute infections or vaccinations. Every donor was a Caucasian adult living in Nashville, Tennessee, USA. For unsorted samples, some 90 million PBMCs were counted, and genomic DNA was extracted using the QIAamp DNA Blood Mini kit. After blood collection by leukapheresis, PBMCs were isolated using Ficoll-Histopaque density gradient centrifugation and then cryopreserved in the vapor phase of liquid nitrogen. Material: PBMCs. This sequence was found in a woman aged 40 to 50 in good health. Some clones in this sample may be carry-over from other donors' samples. The rearrangement joined TRBV5-4 to TRBJ2-7; TRBD1 matches 7 bases in the middle. The DNA sequence is as follows: TGTGCCAGCAGCCACAACAGGGGTCTCTACGAGCAGTACTTC. This encodes CASSHNRGLYEQYF.